This TCR beta chain was captured in a study of breast tumors, draining lymph nodes, adjacent tissues. Study findings and constraints: The data were judged consistent with most tumor T cells coming from lymph node and expanding in tumor. The lymph node origin of tumor T cells was framed as consistent with a hypothesis, not demonstrated. Compared with basal-like, luminal-like tumors shared significantly more repertoire with nontumor tissue.

V gave up 5 bases and J gave up 5 bases; unmatched junction bases: 9. CDR3 size: 14 residues. Germline CDR1 reads SGHDT; CDR2 reads YYEEEE. This clonotype has a handful of counts. The antigen is not known. Samples came from axillary lymph nodes draining the breast cancer. TCRdb reprocessed the multiplex PCR reads via MiXCR and lists one record per CDR3 protein. The profile shows 150,000 to 200,000 distinct CDR3 sequences, approximately 30% of them singletons. The J gene is TRBJ2-7, the V gene TRBV5-6, with TRBD1 matching over 8 bases. This sequence was found in a female donor with breast cancer. Some clones in this sample may be carry-over from other donors' samples. What was sequenced was axillary lymph node tissue. CDR3 bases: TGTGCCAGCAGTCCCTACTCACAGGGGGACGAGCAGTACTTC. It is translated as CASSPYSQGDEQYF.